This T cell receptor beta chain was found in a study of blood T cell repertoires in COVID-19. As for the study in general: Samples representing acute and convalescent COVID-19 were sourced from the United States, Italy and Spain. PBMCs, B-cell-depleted T cells, or T cells were the source of the cDNA or gDNA that made up the material.

Trimming removed 0 bases at V and 4 bases at J, with 9 bases between. The germline gives CDR1 MNHNY, CDR2 SVGAGI (reference sequence). The length of the CDR3 is 14 residues. Seattle patient enrollment occurred during active infection, with longitudinal follow-up thereafter. Authors' data handling: Amplification with reference gene primers provided the estimates of nucleated cell counts. Repertoires were generated with immunoSEQ multiplex PCR, while TCRdb's copy carries only in-frame clones and drops some. The DNA was the basis for D and trimming; V, J and clone size are from that table. The repertoire has about 170,000 clones, 84% of them found once; the top ten carry roughly 2.7%.

The specimen was peripheral blood. The sequence derives from a woman aged 80 or over with COVID-19, enrolled during active disease. The chain couples TRBV6-6 to TRBJ1-2, with a tentative D call TRBD1 (5 bases). In DNA form, the CDR3 reads TGTGCCAGCAGTTACTCGGGGCAGTCCTATGGCTACACCTTC. This gives the protein CASSYSGQSYGYTF.